The entry that follows covers one TCR beta chain sequence. The antigen is unknown. V shed 1 base, J shed 5 bases, and the junction held 10 bases outside the gene matches. Germline V lookup: CDR1 SGHDT, CDR2 YYEEEE. The CDR3 has 16 amino acids. A 200 ng quantity of DNA, 25,000 to 30,000 T cell genomes, went into the sorted-subset replicate PCRs. Clones were sequenced by immunoSEQ multiplex PCR, and TCRdb holds only the in-frame ones, with some missing. The sample shows about 710,000 clones, around 70% of them seen only once. The data were taken from a study of shared clonotypes between healthy human individuals. Whole-study results and caveats: The generation probabilities recorded for non-shared clonotypes fell below those of clonotypes shared by all four donors.

CD4+ cells were split into CD45RA+ naive and CD45RA-negative memory subsets. The V and J genes are TRBV5-6 and TRBJ1-1, with 8 bases fitting TRBD1. The source is a woman aged 25-40 years in good health. Sequencing used memory CD4+ T cells sorted from blood. Subset defined: CD45RA-negative fraction. DNA of the CDR3: TGTGCCAGCAGCTTGAGGTCCGGCAGGGGGCGGACTGAAGCTTTCTTT. Translating it yields CASSLRSGRGRTEAFF.